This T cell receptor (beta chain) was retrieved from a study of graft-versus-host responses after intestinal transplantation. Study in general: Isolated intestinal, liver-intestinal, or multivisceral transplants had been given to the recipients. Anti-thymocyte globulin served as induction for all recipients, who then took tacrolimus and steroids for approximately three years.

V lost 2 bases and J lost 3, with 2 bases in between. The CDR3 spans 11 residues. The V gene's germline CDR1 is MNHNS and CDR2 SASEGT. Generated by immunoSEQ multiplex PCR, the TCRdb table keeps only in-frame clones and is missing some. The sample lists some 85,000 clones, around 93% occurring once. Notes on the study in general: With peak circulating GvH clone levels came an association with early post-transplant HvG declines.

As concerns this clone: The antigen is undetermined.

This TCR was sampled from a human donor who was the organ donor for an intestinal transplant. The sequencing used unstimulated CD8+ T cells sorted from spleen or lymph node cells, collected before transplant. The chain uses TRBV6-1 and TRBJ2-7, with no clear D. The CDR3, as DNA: TGTGCCAGCAGTGAATACTACGAGCAGTACTTC. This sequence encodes CASSEYYEQYF.